This is a list of T cell receptor beta chains from one sample in a study of cytomegalovirus exposure and HLA in healthy donors. The method was immunoSEQ multiplex PCR; TCRdb's version includes in-frame clones alone and lacks a portion of them. Counted here are some 130,000 clones, approximately 80% occurring once; the ten biggest clones make up 25% to 30%. The sample taken for sequencing was PBMCs. All receptors derive from a man aged 25-40 years in good health and CMV-seropositive. CDR3s include the opening cysteine and the closing phenylalanine or tryptophan. A D gene is named only where the DNA matches it firmly. Size values are once, few and many counts, or a class for expanded clones, and some rows have none.

TRBV6-6	.	TRBJ1-1	.	TGTGCCAGCAGTTACCGGGGGGGGGAGAACACTGAAGCTTTCTTT	CASSYRGGENTEAFF
TRBV7-9	.	TRBJ1-1	.	TGTGCCAGCAGCTTAGAGGGCGGGGGGGATGAAGCTTTCTTT	CASSLEGGGDEAFF
TRBV2	TRBD1	TRBJ2-7	.	TGTGCCAGCAGTGAGGCAGACAGGGCACCTTCCTACGAGCAGTACTTC	CASSEADRAPSYEQYF
TRBV11-2	TRBD2	TRBJ2-2	.	TGTGCCAGCAGCCGACTAGCGGGAGGAAAAACCGGGGAGCTGTTTTTT	CASSRLAGGKTGELFF
TRBV6-4	.	TRBJ2-7	few	TGTGCCAGCAGTGACTCGGCGGGACCTTCCTACGAGCAGTACTTC	CASSDSAGPSYEQYF
TRBV29-1	.	TRBJ1-2	.	TGCAGCGTTGAAGAAGGAGGTTTCTACACCTTC	CSVEEGGFYTF
TRBV19	.	TRBJ1-2	.	TGTGCCAGTAGTATGAGGGATAACTATGGCTACACCTTC	CASSMRDNYGYTF
TRBV7-2	TRBD2	TRBJ2-3	.	TGTGCCAGCAGCTCAGCTAGCGGGGGAGCCGATACGCAGTATTTT	CASSSASGGADTQYF
TRBV18	.	TRBJ2-7	.	TGTGCCAGCTCACCACCGTCGGTTTACTACGAGCAGTACTTC	CASSPPSVYYEQYF
TRBV6-4	TRBD2	TRBJ2-1	.	TGTGCCAGCAGTGGGGAAGGGACTAGCAATGAGCAGTTCTTC	CASSGEGTSNEQFF
TRBV7-3	.	TRBJ2-1	.	TGTGCCAGCAGCTTAACGATACCGGGATTGCAGTTCTTC	CASSLTIPGLQFF
TRBV7-2	.	TRBJ2-1	.	TGTGCCAGCAGCGCAACTAGCTCTGGATACAATGAGCAGTTCTTC	CASSATSSGYNEQFF
TRBV6-6	TRBD1	TRBJ1-2	.	TGTGCCAGCAGTTTACCCCCGGGACAGGGAGGCTACACCTTC	CASSLPPGQGGYTF
TRBV5-4	.	TRBJ2-1	.	TGTGCCAGCAGCTCAACGACGGGAAGCAATGAGCAGTTCTTC	CASSSTTGSNEQFF
TRBV18	TRBD2	TRBJ2-7	.	TGTGCCAGCTCACTAGCGGGCCATTGGTCCTACGAGCAGTACTTC	CASSLAGHWSYEQYF
TRBV10-1	TRBD1	TRBJ1-2	few	TGCGCCAGCAGTGAGTCGAGGGACAGGGACTATGGCTACACCTTC	CASSESRDRDYGYTF
TRBV7-9	TRBD1	TRBJ2-7	.	TGTGCCAGCAGCTTAGTCCCGGGACAGGGCAAACTCTACGAGCAGTACTTC	CASSLVPGQGKLYEQYF
TRBV6-4	.	TRBJ1-1	.	TGTGCCAGCAGTCCTGACAGCCTGAACACTGAAGCTTTCTTT	CASSPDSLNTEAFF
TRBV7-8	.	TRBJ1-1	.	TGTGCCAGCAGCCACGGGAGTACTGAAGCTTTCTTT	CASSHGSTEAFF
TRBV9	.	TRBJ2-7	.	TGTGCCAGCAGCGTAGAGGACAGTTCCTACGAGCAGTACTTC	CASSVEDSSYEQYF
TRBV7-4	.	TRBJ2-7	many	TGTGCCAGCAGCCTCTCAGGGGACTACGAGCAGTACTTC	CASSLSGDYEQYF
TRBV9	.	TRBJ2-5	.	TGTGCCAGCAGCGTCTCCCCTCAAGAGACCCAGTACTTC	CASSVSPQETQYF
TRBV2	TRBD1	TRBJ1-1	.	TGTGCCAGCGGAGGGACAGCCAACACTGAAGCTTTCTTT	CASGGTANTEAFF
TRBV7-3	TRBD1	TRBJ2-6	.	TGTGCCAGCAGCTTAACGCAGGGGGCGCCTTTCGGGGCCAACGTCCTGACTTTC	CASSLTQGAPFGANVLTF
TRBV2	TRBD2	TRBJ2-1	.	TGTGCCAGCAGGAGGCTAGCGGGATCCAATGAGCAGTTCTTC	CASRRLAGSNEQFF
TRBV10-3	.	TRBJ2-7	few	TGTGCCATCAGTGGAGGTTACGAGCAGTACTTC	CAISGGYEQYF
TRBV7-9	.	TRBJ1-1	.	TGTGCCAGCAGCTTTTACGGGGATACCCCTGAAGCTTTCTTT	CASSFYGDTPEAFF
TRBV30	.	TRBJ2-5	.	TGTGCCTGGAATAAGCCAGGGGTAGAGACCCAGTACTTC	CAWNKPGVETQYF
TRBV5-1	TRBD2	TRBJ2-3	once	TGCGCCAGCAGCTCCCGGAGCGGGGGGGGGACAGATACGCAGTATTTT	CASSSRSGGGTDTQYF
TRBV11-2	.	TRBJ1-1	.	TGTGCCAGCAGCGCGGTCATGAACACTGAAGCTTTCTTT	CASSAVMNTEAFF
TRBV27	.	TRBJ1-1	.	TGTGCCAGCAGTCCACTTCTAGGGACTAGGAGAACTGAAGCTTTCTTT	CASSPLLGTRRTEAFF
TRBV5-4	TRBD2	TRBJ2-5	.	TGTGCCAGCAGCTTGGTGGTTAGCGGGAGGTTCCAAGAGACCCAGTACTTC	CASSLVVSGRFQETQYF
TRBV12-5	.	TRBJ2-7	.	TGTGCTAGTGGCCTTACGCTAGGCGCCGAGCAGTACTTC	CASGLTLGAEQYF
TRBV7-2	.	TRBJ2-7	.	TGTGCCAGCAGCTTTGGGAGCTCCTACGAGCAGTACTTC	CASSFGSSYEQYF
TRBV5-4	.	TRBJ2-5	.	TGTGCCAGCAGCCAAGACACGGGGGTGACCCAGTACTTC	CASSQDTGVTQYF
TRBV11-3	TRBD1	TRBJ2-2	.	TGTGCCAGCAGCTTCAGGGGGCGCGACACCGGGGAGCTGTTTTTT	CASSFRGRDTGELFF
TRBV7-8	.	TRBJ2-3	.	TGTGCCAGCAGCTTACTCGGGATGGGCACAGATACGCAGTATTTT	CASSLLGMGTDTQYF
TRBV10-2	TRBD2	TRBJ2-7	.	TGCGCCAGCACCCAACTAGCGGCCTACGAGCAGTACTTC	CASTQLAAYEQYF
TRBV5-1	.	TRBJ2-5	.	TGCGCCAGCAGCTTGGCCAGGGGTGGACAAGAGACCCAGTACTTC	CASSLARGGQETQYF
TRBV27	TRBD1	TRBJ1-1	.	TGTGCCAGCAGTGCTACGACAGGGACCACTGAAGCTTTCTTT	CASSATTGTTEAFF
TRBV6-5	.	TRBJ2-2	.	TGTGCCAGCGTGCGGGACCCGAACACCGGGGAGCTGTTTTTT	CASVRDPNTGELFF
TRBV6-6	.	TRBJ1-1	.	TGTGCCAGCAACCGGCCGAACAGGGAAGGCACTGAAGCTTTCTTT	CASNRPNREGTEAFF
TRBV9	TRBD2	TRBJ2-7	.	TGTGCCAGCAGCCCCCAAGCGGGGGCCCTTTCGTACGAGCAGTACTTC	CASSPQAGALSYEQYF
TRBV10-3	TRBD2	TRBJ2-1	.	TGTGCCATCAGTTTAGCGGGAGCCCAATTGTACAATGAGCAGTTCTTC	CAISLAGAQLYNEQFF
TRBV2	TRBD1	TRBJ2-1	.	TGTGCCAGCAGTGACCTGACAGGGACGACTGAGCAGTTCTTC	CASSDLTGTTEQFF
TRBV9	TRBD1	TRBJ2-7	.	TGTGCCAGCAGCGCCTCCGGGACAGACTACGAGCAGTACTTC	CASSASGTDYEQYF
TRBV7-9	.	TRBJ1-4	.	TGTGCCAGCAGCTTACATGGGGAGGGTGGTGAAAAACTGTTTTTT	CASSLHGEGGEKLFF
TRBV16	.	TRBJ1-4	.	TGTGCCAGCAGCCGTTTTATAGCAACTAATGAAAAACTGTTTTTT	CASSRFIATNEKLFF
TRBV20-1	.	TRBJ1-2	.	TGCAGTGTGGAGGTGGCCTATGGCTACACCTTC	CSVEVAYGYTF
TRBV5-1	TRBD1	TRBJ2-7	many	TGCGCCAGCAGCTCAAACCGGGACAGGGGGGCCTACGAGCAGTACTTC	CASSSNRDRGAYEQYF
TRBV19	.	TRBJ1-4	.	TGTGCCAGTAGTATGCGGTTAGAGGGAAAACTGTTTTTT	CASSMRLEGKLFF
TRBV19	.	TRBJ2-1	.	TGTGCCAGTAGTCCTCCCCTCCCGGGGGTTCAGTTCTTC	CASSPPLPGVQFF
TRBV5-4	TRBD2	TRBJ2-7	.	TGTGCCAGCAGCAGGGGACTAGCGGGAGGAGGCGAGCAGTACTTC	CASSRGLAGGGEQYF
TRBV9	TRBD2	TRBJ2-4	many	TGTGCCAGCAGCGTAGGACTAGCGGACATTCAGTACTTC	CASSVGLADIQYF